A selection of T cell receptor beta chains follows, all from one sample in a study of regulatory T cells in long-lasting Graves disease. One entry per CDR3 protein, called by TCRdb with MiXCR from the multiplex PCR reads. The sample includes around 400,000 distinct CDR3 sequences, roughly a sixth of them seen just once. The material was peripheral blood mononuclear cells (PBMCs), obtained at new diagnosis, from a patient treated with antithyroid drugs. The receptors originated from a female donor with Graves disease. The CDR3 runs from the conserved cysteine through the conserved F or W. D genes are given only for firm matches. Expanded clones get a size class; other rows say once, few or many, or leave the size out.

v_gene	abundance	j_gene	d_gene	CDR3nt	CDR3aa
TRBV15	NA	TRBJ1-2	NA	TGTGCCACCAGCCCCCAGAAGGCAGGGTGGTATGGCTACACCTTC	CATSPQKAGWYGYTF
TRBV7-9	NA	TRBJ1-2	NA	TGTGCCAGCAGCTTAGAGGTTACGAAGGGCTACACCTTC	CASSLEVTKGYTF
TRBV12-3/TRBV12-4	many	TRBJ1-1	NA	TGTGCCAGCAGTTCTCTTAGAGAAGCTTTCTTT	CASSSLREAFF
TRBV7-2	many	TRBJ2-3	NA	TGTGCCAGCAGCGGACGGAGGGCGAACACAGATACGCAGTATTTT	CASSGRRANTDTQYF
TRBV7-9	NA	TRBJ2-3	NA	TGTGCCAGCAGCTTAACGGCCGGGGGAGCAGATACGCAGTATTTT	CASSLTAGGADTQYF
TRBV6-1	many	TRBJ2-7	TRBD1	TGTGCCAGCAGTGACGAACACAGGGGTTTGTGCGAGCAGTACTTC	CASSDEHRGLCEQYF
TRBV11-2	many	TRBJ2-3	NA	TGTGCCAGCACTACATCAGATACGCAGTATTTT	CASTTSDTQYF
TRBV7-9	many	TRBJ1-1	TRBD1	TGTGCCAGCAGCTTTTGGACAGGGCAGAACACTGAAGCTTTCTTT	CASSFWTGQNTEAFF
TRBV12-3/TRBV12-4	NA	TRBJ1-3	NA	TGTGCCAGCAGTTTAGGTCCCAGAAACACCATATATTTT	CASSLGPRNTIYF
TRBV12-5	many	TRBJ2-3	NA	TGTGCTAGTGGCGGCACCCTCTTTAGCACAGATACGCAGTATTTT	CASGGTLFSTDTQYF
TRBV28	many	TRBJ1-2	NA	TGTGCCAGCAGCTCTACAGAGATCTATGGCTACACCTTC	CASSSTEIYGYTF
TRBV27	many	TRBJ2-1	NA	TGTGCCAGCAGTTCATTCAGCTCCCATAACAATGAGCAGTTCTTC	CASSSFSSHNNEQFF
TRBV30	many	TRBJ2-7	NA	TGTGCCTGGAGTGTAACTAGCAGGTACGAGCAGTACTTC	CAWSVTSRYEQYF